This TCR beta chain was found in a study of T cell repertoires in cytomegalovirus infection. Study context: Indicated by public TCR beta signatures were CMV infection and matching HLA type. Findings of the study overall: Summed frequency of shared TCR beta families picked out CMV carriers who also had the relevant HLA.

TCRdb processed the reads anew with MiXCR; each CDR3 protein has one entry. The sample consists of some 700,000 distinct CDR3 sequences, roughly 30% of them appearing once. The CDR3 runs to 13 residues. Germline V gene data show CDR1 as SGHVS and CDR2 as FQNEAQ. The V end lost 5 bases, the J end lost 9 bases, and 16 bases lay between the germline ends. Remarks on this clonotype: The antigen is unknown.

This receptor was taken from a human donor in good health (CMV status not recorded). Some clones in this sample may be carry-over from other donors' samples. This rearrangement joins TRBV7-8 to TRBJ2-5; unclear D gene. Sequenced material: cultured PBMCs, taken from culture after CMV antigen stimulation. CDR3 residues: CASSAGPAKAQYF. DNA of the CDR3: TGTGCCAGCAGCGCCGGGCCAGCTAAAGCCCAGTACTTC.